One sample yielded the 10 T cell receptor beta chains listed below, sequenced in a study of metastatic and nonmetastatic thyroid tumors. MiXCR re-clonotyped the PCR reads for TCRdb. The table has some 8,800 clones, over 35% seen once. Patients had received no treatment of any kind before thyroid surgery. The material sequenced was tumor tissue. These receptors came from a male donor with papillary thyroid cancer or a benign thyroid nodule (not recorded which). Some clones in this sample may be carry-over from other donors' samples.

In regard to this clone: Its ends do not fully match the called genes, so a read error is possible. The chain recombines TRBV6-1 with TRBJ1-2; 8 bases map to TRBD1. This CDR3 region has 14 residues. Germline V gives CDR1 MNHNS, CDR2 SASEGT. This CDR3 is CASSEAGTGYGITF. CDR3 sequence (DNA): TGTGCAAGCAGTGAAGCCGGGACAGGCTATGGCATCACCTTC.

The genes are TRBV20-1 and TRBJ1-2; TRBD1 is a possible D gene (6 bases). The CDR3 runs to 14 residues. V lost 3 bases and J 0 bases, leaving 11 bases between the germline ends. Germline assignment: CDR1 DFQATT and CDR2 SNEGSKA (reference sequence). CDR3 nucleotide sequence: TGCAGTGCTAGTCATGCAGGGGCTAACTATGGCTACACCTTC. It is translated as CSASHAGANYGYTF.

This clone has more than one count but fewer than ten. V is TRBV28 and J is TRBJ2-2; unclear D gene. V dropped 6 bases and J dropped 5 bases, with 13 bases sitting between them. This CDR3 has 14 residues. CDR1 and CDR2 from the germline V gene are MDHEN and SYDVKM. CDR3 sequence: CASSQNEETGELFF. Here the CDR3 DNA reads TGTGCCAGCAGCCAGAATGAAGAGACCGGGGAGCTGTTTTTT.

J is TRBJ2-7 and V is TRBV11-2; 10 bases fit TRBD2. The CDR3 has 17 residues. Germline assignment: CDR1 SGHAT and CDR2 FQNNGV. Trimming cost V 5 bases and J 0 bases; bases outside gene matches: 10. This CDR3 is CASSRTFSGGSSYEQYF. CDR3 DNA: TGTGCCAGCAGCCGAACATTTAGCGGGGGGAGCTCCTACGAGCAGTACTTC. Using reference TRBV11-2 and TRBJ2-7 for the parts outside the CDR3, the full variable domain is EAGVAQSPRYKIIEKRQSVAFWCNPISGHATLYWYQQILGQGPKLLIQFQNNGVVDDSQLPKDRFSAERLKGVDSTLKIQPAKLEDSAVYLCASSRTFSGGSSYEQYFGPGTRLTVT.

This clone has at least ten counts. A much larger clone differs by one base, so this may be a read error. The V gene is TRBV19, the J gene TRBJ1-1; tentatively, D is TRBD1 (6 bases). Looked up from germline, CDR1 is LNHDA and CDR2 is SQIVND (reference sequence). V gave up 1 base and J gave up 4 bases, with 10 bases separating them. This CDR3 contains 14 residues. The CDR3 region has the DNA TGTGCCAGTAGTATAGGACAGGATCTCACTGAAGCTTTCTTT. It translates to CASSIGQDLTEAFF.

This clone was detected a few times. This sequence joins TRBV25-1 and TRBJ1-6; TRBD1 matches at 7 bases. In germline, CDR1 is MGHDK, CDR2 SYGVNS. After removal of 5 bases from V and 10 bases from J, the junction contained 8 bases not matched to a gene. The CDR3 is 14 amino acids. In DNA form, the CDR3 reads TGTGCCAGCAGTTTCCGGACAGGTACCTCACCCCTCCACTTT. This translates into CASSFRTGTSPLHF.

This clone has just a few counts. V usage is TRBV19 and J usage is TRBJ1-6; weak D call: TRBD1 (6 bases). The CDR3 consists of 15 residues. Germline assignment: CDR1 LNHDA and CDR2 SQIVND (reference sequence). V shed 7 bases and J shed 7 bases, with 17 bases lying between them. The CDR3 DNA reads as TGTGCCAGTATGAACAGGGAGGTCAGGAATTCACCCCTCCACTTT. This codes for CASMNREVRNSPLHF.

The chain links TRBV6-1 to TRBJ1-5; D ambiguous. Trimming cost V 1 base and J 5 bases, with 6 bases left between them. This CDR3 contains 13 residues. Germline assignment: CDR1 MNHNS and CDR2 SASEGT. The CDR3 nucleotides read TGTGCCAGCAGTGAAGGGTGGGATCAGCCCCAGCATTTT. Amino acids: CASSEGWDQPQHF.

The gene calls are TRBV11-3 and TRBJ1-1; D gene unclear. From germline, CDR1 is SGHNT and CDR2 YENEEA. There are 15 residues in the CDR3. V lost 5 bases and J 1 base, leaving 14 bases between the germline ends. The DNA for the CDR3 is TGTGCCAGCAGCCTCCTCGTAGACAAGAACACTGAAGCTTTCTTT. This gives the protein CASSLLVDKNTEAFF. Using reference TRBV11-3 and TRBJ1-1 for the parts outside the CDR3, the full variable domain is EAGVVQSPRYKIIEKKQPVAFWCNPISGHNTLYWYLQNLGQGPELLIRYENEEAVDDSQLPKDRFSAERLKGVDSTLKIQPAELGDSAVYLCASSLLVDKNTEAFFGQGTRLTVV.

V gene TRBV11-2 combines with J gene TRBJ1-2; maybe TRBD1 (5 bases). The V and J ends lost 1 base and 0 bases respectively, with 6 bases between them. This CDR3 region has 14 residues. The germline CDR1 and CDR2 sequences are SGHAT and FQNNGV. This chain's CDR3 is CASSLGGANYGYTF. In DNA form, the CDR3 reads TGTGCCAGCAGCTTAGGGGGGGCTAACTATGGCTACACCTTC.